This T cell receptor beta chain was captured by sequencing in a study of T cell responses to AZD1222 COVID-19 vaccine. Points from the study as a whole: Vaccine-related CD4 TCRs covered spike, predominating at 160-218 and 743-854.

Data came from immunoSEQ multiplex PCR; TCRdb stores just in-frame clones and leaves some out. This sample has around 53,000 clones; more than 80% occur once, and the top ten carry roughly 20%. The CDR3 is 12 residues long. Germline-derived CDR1 and CDR2 are MDHEN and SYDVKM. V shed 2 bases and J shed 4 bases, with 5 bases lying between them. Note on this clone: The antigen is undetermined.

The rearrangement uses TRBV28 and TRBJ1-2; no clear D. The TCR was taken from an adult in good health. Sequencing was performed on peripheral blood, taken on day 0 of MenACWY control vaccination. Here the CDR3 DNA reads TGTGCCAGCAGTTTACTTCGCTATGGCTACACCTTC. This codes for CASSLLRYGYTF.